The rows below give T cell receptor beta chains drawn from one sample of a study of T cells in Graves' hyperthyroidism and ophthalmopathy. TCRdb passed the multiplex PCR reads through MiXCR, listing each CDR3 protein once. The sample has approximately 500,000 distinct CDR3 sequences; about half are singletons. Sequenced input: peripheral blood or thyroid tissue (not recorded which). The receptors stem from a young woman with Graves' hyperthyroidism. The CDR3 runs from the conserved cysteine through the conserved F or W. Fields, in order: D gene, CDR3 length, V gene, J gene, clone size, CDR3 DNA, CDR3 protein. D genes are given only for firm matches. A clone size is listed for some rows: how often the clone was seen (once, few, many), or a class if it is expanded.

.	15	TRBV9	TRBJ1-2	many	TGTGCCAGCAGCGTAGGCCGCGGAATCAACTATGGCTACACCTTC	CASSVGRGINYGYTF
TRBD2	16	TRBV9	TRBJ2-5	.	TGTGCTAGCAGCCTCGCAAGGCTAGCGGGCACAGATACGCAGTATTTC	CASSLARLAGTDTQYF
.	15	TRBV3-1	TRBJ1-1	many	TGTGCCAGCAGCCAAGTCGGACGTGTGAACACTGAAGCTTTCTTT	CASSQVGRVNTEAFF
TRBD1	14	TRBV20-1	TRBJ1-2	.	TGCAGTGCTGTACCGGGACAGGGGGCCTATGGCTACACCTTC	CSAVPGQGAYGYTF
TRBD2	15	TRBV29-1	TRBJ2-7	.	TGCAGCGTGGGACTAGCGGGAGGGTTCTCCTACGAGCAGTACTTC	CSVGLAGGFSYEQYF
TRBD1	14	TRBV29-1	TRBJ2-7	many	TGCAGCGTGCAACCCAGGGGGCCCTCCTACGAGCAGTACTTC	CSVQPRGPSYEQYF
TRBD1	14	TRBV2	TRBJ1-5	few	TGTGCCAGCAGTTCGGCACAGGGGAATCAGCCCCAGCATTTT	CASSSAQGNQPQHF
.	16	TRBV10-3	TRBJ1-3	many	TGTGCCATCAGGGGAGGCACAGGGAGCTCTGGAAACACCATATATTTT	CAIRGGTGSSGNTIYF
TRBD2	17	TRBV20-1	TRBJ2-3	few	TGCAGTGCTAGGTTGCCGGGACTAGCGGGAGGGAGAGATACGCAGTATTTT	CSARLPGLAGGRDTQYF
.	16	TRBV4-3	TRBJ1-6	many	TGCGCCAGCAGCCAAGATAATAATTTCTCCGGTTCACCCCTCCACTTT	CASSQDNNFSGSPLHF
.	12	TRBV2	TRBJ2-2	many	TGTGCCAGCGCCATTAACACCGGGGAGCTGTTTTTT	CASAINTGELFF
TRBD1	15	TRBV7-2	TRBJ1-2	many	TGTGCCAGCAACTTAGTCGGGACAGGGTTGTATGGCTACACCTTC	CASNLVGTGLYGYTF
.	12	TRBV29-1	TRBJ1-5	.	TGCAGCGTTGTCGAAACGGGCGCCTACGAGCATTTT	CSVVETGAYEHF